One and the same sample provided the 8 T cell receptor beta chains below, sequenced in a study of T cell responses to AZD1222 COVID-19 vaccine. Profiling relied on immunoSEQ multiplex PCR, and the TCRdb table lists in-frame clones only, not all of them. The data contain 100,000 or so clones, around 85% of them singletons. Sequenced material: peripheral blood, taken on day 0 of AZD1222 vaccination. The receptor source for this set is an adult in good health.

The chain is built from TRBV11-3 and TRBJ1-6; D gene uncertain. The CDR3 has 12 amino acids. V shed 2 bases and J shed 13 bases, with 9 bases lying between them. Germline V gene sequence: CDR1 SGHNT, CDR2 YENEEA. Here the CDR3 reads CASSLNGGPLHF. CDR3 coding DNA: TGTGCCAGCAGCTTAAATGGTGGTCCCCTCCACTTT.

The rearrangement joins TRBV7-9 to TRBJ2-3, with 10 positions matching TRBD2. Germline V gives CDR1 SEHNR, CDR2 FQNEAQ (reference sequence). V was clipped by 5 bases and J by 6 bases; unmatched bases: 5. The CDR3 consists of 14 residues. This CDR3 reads CASSPSGSKDTQYF. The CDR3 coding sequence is TGTGCCAGCAGCCCTAGCGGGAGTAAGGATACGCAGTATTTT.

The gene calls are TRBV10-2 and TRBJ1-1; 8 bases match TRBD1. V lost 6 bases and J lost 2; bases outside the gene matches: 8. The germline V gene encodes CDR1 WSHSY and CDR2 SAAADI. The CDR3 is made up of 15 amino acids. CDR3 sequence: CASRPTTGANTEAFF. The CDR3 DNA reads TGCGCCAGCAGACCTACGACAGGGGCCAACACTGAAGCTTTCTTT.

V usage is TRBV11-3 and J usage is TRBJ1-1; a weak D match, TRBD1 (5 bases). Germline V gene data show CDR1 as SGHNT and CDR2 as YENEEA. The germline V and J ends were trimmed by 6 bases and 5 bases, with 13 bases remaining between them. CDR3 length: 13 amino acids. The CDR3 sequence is CASSSSRETEAFF. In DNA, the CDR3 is TGTGCCAGCAGTTCATCCAGGGAAACTGAAGCTTTCTTT.

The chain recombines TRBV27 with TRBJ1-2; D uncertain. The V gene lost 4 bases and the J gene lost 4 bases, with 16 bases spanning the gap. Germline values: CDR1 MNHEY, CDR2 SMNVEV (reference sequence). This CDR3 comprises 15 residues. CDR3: CASSSQVERSYGYTF. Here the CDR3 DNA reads TGTGCCAGCAGTTCCCAGGTAGAGCGTAGCTATGGCTACACCTTC.

CDR3 region: CASSPPGGHEAFF. The DNA for the CDR3 is TGTGCCAGCAGCCCACCAGGGGGCCATGAAGCTTTCTTT. V gene TRBV7-8 combines with J gene TRBJ1-1, with 8 bases identical to TRBD1. Germline trimming cut 5 bases from V and 7 bases from J; bases unmatched to any gene: 6. The CDR3 is made up of 13 amino acids. Germline lookup yields CDR1 SGHVS and CDR2 FQNEAQ.

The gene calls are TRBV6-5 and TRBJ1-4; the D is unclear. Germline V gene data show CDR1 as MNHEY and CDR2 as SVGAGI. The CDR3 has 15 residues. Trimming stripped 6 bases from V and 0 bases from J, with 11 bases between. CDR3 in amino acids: CASRPGHATNEKLFF. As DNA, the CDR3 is TGTGCCAGCAGGCCGGGCCACGCAACTAATGAAAAACTGTTTTTT.

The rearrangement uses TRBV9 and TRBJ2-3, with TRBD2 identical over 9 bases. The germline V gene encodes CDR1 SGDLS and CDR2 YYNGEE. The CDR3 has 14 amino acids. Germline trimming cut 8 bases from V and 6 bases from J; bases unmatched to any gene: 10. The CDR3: CASSLAGGEDTQYF. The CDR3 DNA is TGTGCCAGTTCACTAGCGGGTGGGGAGGATACGCAGTATTTT.